Included here is one TCR beta chain sequence, with context. Its antigen is unidentified. Using immunoSEQ multiplex PCR, the repertoire was profiled, and TCRdb retains in-frame clones only, with some absent. The table has around 70,000 clones, less than 85% seen once. The sample comes from a study of T cell responses to AZD1222 COVID-19 vaccine. General study findings and limits: Of the AZD1222 recipients, only 5 or 6 were seropositive at baseline. It should be noted that donors were predominantly white British and more often female, and clonal diversity was possibly underestimated.

The sequenced sample was peripheral blood, obtained on day 0 of AZD1222 vaccination. This clonotype was sampled from an adult in good health.

The DNA of the CDR3 is TGCGCCAGCAGGGAGGACCCCATTAGGACTGAAGCTTTCTTT. This encodes CASREDPIRTEAFF. The chain combines TRBV10-2 with TRBJ1-1, with D hard to call. In germline, CDR1 is WSHSY, CDR2 SAAADI. With 6 bases removed from V and 5 bases from J, the gap between germline ends came to 16 bases. The CDR3 is 14 amino acids.